Shown below are 11 T cell receptor beta chains from a single sample sequenced in a study of blood T cell repertoires in COVID-19. The method was immunoSEQ multiplex PCR; TCRdb's version includes in-frame clones alone and lacks a portion of them. Here the sample spans 130,000 to 150,000 clones, 88% being singletons. The sequenced material came from peripheral blood. These receptors originate from a man over 45 with active or convalescent COVID-19.

The chain is built from TRBV9 and TRBJ1-2; perhaps TRBD1 as D (5 bases). Germline V gives CDR1 SGDLS, CDR2 YYNGEE. The CDR3 spans 11 residues. The V end was cut by 3 bases, the J end by 6 bases, with 6 bases between. The CDR3 loop is CASSARDGYTF. The CDR3 nucleotides are TGTGCCAGCAGCGCCAGGGATGGCTACACCTTC.

With regard to this clone: Germline and junction disagree at one end, which may indicate a read error. This chain joins TRBV12-3 or TRBV12-4 and TRBJ1-3, with D maybe TRBD1 (6 bases). The CDR3 is 11 residues long. The chain's CDR3 is CASRPDRATDF. For the CDR3, the DNA is TGTGCCAGCAGGCCGGACAGAGCAACGGATTTT.

The chain employs TRBV18 and TRBJ2-7; no clear D gene. V was trimmed by 5 bases and J by 0 bases, leaving 5 bases between them. This CDR3 is 12 amino acids long. CDR1 and CDR2 (germline): KGHSH, LQKENI. CDR3 DNA sequence: TGTGCCAGCTCAACAATCTCCTACGAGCAGTACTTC. Translation gives CASSTISYEQYF.

The chain employs TRBV24-1 and TRBJ2-7; 11 bases are shared with TRBD1. The germline V gene encodes CDR1 KGHDR and CDR2 SFDVKD. The J segment lost 3 bases and the V segment lost 9 bases, leaving 3 bases of the junction unmatched. There are 13 residues in the CDR3. CDR3 bases: TGTGCCACCTCCGGGACAGGGGGCTACGAGCAGTACTTC. Translating it yields CATSGTGGYEQYF.

This chain uses TRBV2 with TRBJ2-7; 9 bases line up with TRBD2. J gave up 0 bases and V 4 bases, and 4 bases lay outside the gene matches. The CDR3 contains 15 residues. Germline V gene sequence: CDR1 SNHLY, CDR2 FYNNEI. CDR3 residues: CASSAAGGLSYEQYF. As DNA, the CDR3 is TGTGCCAGCAGTGCAGCGGGAGGCCTCTCCTACGAGCAGTACTTC.

The chain combines TRBV3-1 (or the pseudogene TRBV3-2) with TRBJ2-1; TRBD2 matches at 14 bases. Trimming took 4 bases from V and 6 from J; bases not matched to a gene: 2. The CDR3 contains 15 residues. Germline V lookup: CDR1 LGHDT, CDR2 YNNKEL (reference sequence). CDR3 DNA sequence: TGTGCCAGCAGCCGAGGACTAGCGGGAGGCAATGAGCAGTTCTTC. Translated: CASSRGLAGGNEQFF.

The chain employs TRBV19 and TRBJ2-7, with 13 bases aligning to TRBD2. CDR1 and CDR2 (germline): LNHDA, SQIVND (reference sequence). The ends lost 4 bases at V and 2 bases at J; junction bases unmatched: 5. CDR3 length equals 16 residues. CDR3 region: CASSTSGTSGTYEQYF. The CDR3 DNA is TGTGCCAGTAGTACCTCCGGGACTAGCGGGACCTACGAGCAGTACTTC.

The V call is TRBV5-5, the J call TRBJ1-6; tentative D call: TRBD1 (5 bases). The CDR3 consists of 15 residues. CDR1 and CDR2 from the germline V gene are SGHKS and YYEKEE (reference sequence). The V gene lost 2 bases and the J gene lost 5 bases, with 11 bases spanning the gap. The DNA of the CDR3 is TGTGCCAGCAGCTTATTAGCGGGGGATAATTCACCCCTCCACTTT. It yields the protein CASSLLAGDNSPLHF. The full variable domain, its missing parts supplied by reference TRBV5-5 and TRBJ1-6, is DAGVTQSPTHLIKTRGQQVTLRCSPISGHKSVSWYQQVLGQGPQFIFQYYEKEERGRGNFPDRFSARQFPNYSSELNVNALLLGDSALYLCASSLLAGDNSPLHFGNGTRLTVT.

This chain joins TRBV4-1 and TRBJ2-2; 7 bases align to TRBD1. Germline assignment: CDR1 MGHRA and CDR2 YSYEKL. Trimming took 0 bases from V and 6 from J; bases not matched to a gene: 13. The CDR3 length is 18 residues. In nucleotides, the CDR3 is TGCGCCAGCAGCCAAGAAGGGGGCGGCCAGTCGGGACCCGGGGAGCTGTTTTTT. Protein sequence: CASSQEGGGQSGPGELFF.

This chain joins TRBV3-1 (or the pseudogene TRBV3-2) and TRBJ1-2; D is perhaps TRBD1 (5 bases). V was shortened by 1 base and J by 3 bases, with 12 bases between the two germline ends. This CDR3 contains 15 residues. CDR1 LGHDT and CDR2 YNNKEL come from the germline V gene (reference sequence). CDR3 bases: TGTGCCAGCAGCCAAGGCAGGGCCGACCACTATGGCTACACCTTC. This encodes CASSQGRADHYGYTF.

This clone was seen a single time. The chain is built from TRBV5-4 and TRBJ2-6; a possible D gene is TRBD1 (6 bases). V dropped 9 bases and J dropped 4 bases, with 11 bases sitting between them. The CDR3 sequence is 13 residues long. Germline V gene lookup returns CDR1 SGHNT and CDR2 YYREEE (reference sequence). CDR3 coding DNA: TGTGCCACCCTGGGGGCAGGGGCCAACGTCCTGACTTTC. Protein product: CATLGAGANVLTF.